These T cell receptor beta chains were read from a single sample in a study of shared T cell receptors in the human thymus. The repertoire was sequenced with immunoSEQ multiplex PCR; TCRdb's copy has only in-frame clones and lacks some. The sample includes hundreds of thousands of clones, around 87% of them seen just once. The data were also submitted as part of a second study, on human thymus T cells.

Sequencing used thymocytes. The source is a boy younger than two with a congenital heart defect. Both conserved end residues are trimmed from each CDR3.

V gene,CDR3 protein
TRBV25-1,ASSAGATNEKLF
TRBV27,ASSRERY
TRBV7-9,ASSLEQTASYEQY
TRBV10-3,AIEIARGAGNTIY
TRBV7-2,ASSHASGSYEQY
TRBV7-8,ASSLTRQMFYNEQF
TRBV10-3,AISLAGSKIEQF
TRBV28,ASSHTRNEQF
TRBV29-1,SAQQGAYNEQF
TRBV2,ASNAQGIGETQY
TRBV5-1,ASSGGTDTQY
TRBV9,ASTVGSTYNSPLH
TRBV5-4,ASSPDYGYEQY
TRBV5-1,ASSPGGVGGSLYNEQF
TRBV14,ASSLGAIYNEQF
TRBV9,ASSVGAAYEQY
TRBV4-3,ASGGTSGGHHNEQF
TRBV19,ASTPVAGGPTGELF
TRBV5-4,ASSSPGHRSPLH
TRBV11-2,ASSFQGQINYGYT
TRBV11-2,ASSLDGRVSYNEQF
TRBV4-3,ASSQDRLGRATTGELF
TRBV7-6,ASSLREDATLSYNEQF
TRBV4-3,ASSLLETGGYGNTIY
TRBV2,ASRPGVAGELF
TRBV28,ASSLRDNSGNTIY